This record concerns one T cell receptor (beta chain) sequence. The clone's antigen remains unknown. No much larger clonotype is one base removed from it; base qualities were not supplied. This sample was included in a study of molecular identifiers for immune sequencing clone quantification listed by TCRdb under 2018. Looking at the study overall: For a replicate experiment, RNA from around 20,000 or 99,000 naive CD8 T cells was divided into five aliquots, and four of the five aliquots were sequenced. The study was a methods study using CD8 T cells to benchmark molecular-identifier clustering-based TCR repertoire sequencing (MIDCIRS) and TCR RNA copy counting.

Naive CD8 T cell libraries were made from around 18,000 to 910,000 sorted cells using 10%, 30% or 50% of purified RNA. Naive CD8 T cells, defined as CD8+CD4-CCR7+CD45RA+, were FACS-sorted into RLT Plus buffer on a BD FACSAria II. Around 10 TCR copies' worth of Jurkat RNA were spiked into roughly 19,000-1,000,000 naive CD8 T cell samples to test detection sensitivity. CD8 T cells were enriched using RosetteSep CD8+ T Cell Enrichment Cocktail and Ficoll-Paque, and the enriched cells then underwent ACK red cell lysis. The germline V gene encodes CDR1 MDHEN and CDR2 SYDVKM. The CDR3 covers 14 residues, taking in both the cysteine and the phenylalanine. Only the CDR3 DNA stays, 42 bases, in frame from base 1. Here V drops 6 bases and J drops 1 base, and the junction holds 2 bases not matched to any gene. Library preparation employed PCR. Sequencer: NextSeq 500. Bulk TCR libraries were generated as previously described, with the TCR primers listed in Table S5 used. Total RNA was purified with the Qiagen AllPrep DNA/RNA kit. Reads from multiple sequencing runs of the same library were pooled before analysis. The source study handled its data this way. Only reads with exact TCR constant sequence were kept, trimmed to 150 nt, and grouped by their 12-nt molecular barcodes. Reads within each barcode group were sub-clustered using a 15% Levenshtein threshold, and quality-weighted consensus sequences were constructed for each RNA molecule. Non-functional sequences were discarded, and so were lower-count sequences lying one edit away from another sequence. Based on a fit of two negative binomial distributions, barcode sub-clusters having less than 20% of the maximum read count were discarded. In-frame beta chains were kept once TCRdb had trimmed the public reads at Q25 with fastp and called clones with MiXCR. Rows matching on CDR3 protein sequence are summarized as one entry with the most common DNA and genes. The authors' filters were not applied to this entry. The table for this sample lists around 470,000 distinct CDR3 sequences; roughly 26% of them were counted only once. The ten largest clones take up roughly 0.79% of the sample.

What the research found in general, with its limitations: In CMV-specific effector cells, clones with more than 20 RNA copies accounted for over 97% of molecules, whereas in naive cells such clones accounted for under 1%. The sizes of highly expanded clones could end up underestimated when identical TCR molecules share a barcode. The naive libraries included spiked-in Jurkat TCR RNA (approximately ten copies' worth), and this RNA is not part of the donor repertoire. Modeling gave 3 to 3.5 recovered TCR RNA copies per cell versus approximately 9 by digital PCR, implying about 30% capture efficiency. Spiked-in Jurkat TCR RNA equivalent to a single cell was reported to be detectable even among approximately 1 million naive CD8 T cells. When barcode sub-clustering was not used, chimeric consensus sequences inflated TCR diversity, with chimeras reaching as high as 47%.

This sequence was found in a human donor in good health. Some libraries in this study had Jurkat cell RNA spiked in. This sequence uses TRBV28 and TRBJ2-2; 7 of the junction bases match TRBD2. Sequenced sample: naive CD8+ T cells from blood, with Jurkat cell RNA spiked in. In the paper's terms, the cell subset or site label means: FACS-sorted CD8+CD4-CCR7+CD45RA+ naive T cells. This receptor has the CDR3 CASSSGMNTGELFF. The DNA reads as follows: TGTGCCAGCAGCAGCGGGATGAACACCGGGGAGCTGTTTTTT.